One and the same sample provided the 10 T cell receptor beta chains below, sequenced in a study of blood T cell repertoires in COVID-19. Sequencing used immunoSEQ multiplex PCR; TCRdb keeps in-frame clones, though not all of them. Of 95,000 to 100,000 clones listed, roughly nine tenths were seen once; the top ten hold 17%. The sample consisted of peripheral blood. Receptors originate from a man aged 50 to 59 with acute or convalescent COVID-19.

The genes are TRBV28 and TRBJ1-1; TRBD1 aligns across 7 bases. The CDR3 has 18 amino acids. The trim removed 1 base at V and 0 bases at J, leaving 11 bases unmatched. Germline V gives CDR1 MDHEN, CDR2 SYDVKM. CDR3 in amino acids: CASSLYGQEGLMNTEAFF. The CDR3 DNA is TGTGCCAGCAGTTTATACGGACAGGAGGGATTAATGAACACTGAAGCTTTCTTT.

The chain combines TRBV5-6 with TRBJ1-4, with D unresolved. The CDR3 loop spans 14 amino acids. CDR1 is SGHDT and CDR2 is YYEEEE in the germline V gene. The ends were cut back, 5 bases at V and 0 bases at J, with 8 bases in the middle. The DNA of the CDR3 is TGTGCCAGCAGTCGGGATGCAACTAATGAAAAACTGTTTTTT. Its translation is CASSRDATNEKLFF.

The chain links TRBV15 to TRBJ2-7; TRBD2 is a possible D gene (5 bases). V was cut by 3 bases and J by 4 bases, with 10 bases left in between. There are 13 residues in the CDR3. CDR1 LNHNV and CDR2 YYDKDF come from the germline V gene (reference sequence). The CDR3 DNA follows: TGTGCCACCAGCAGGGACGGGGATTACGAGCAGTACTTC. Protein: CATSRDGDYEQYF.

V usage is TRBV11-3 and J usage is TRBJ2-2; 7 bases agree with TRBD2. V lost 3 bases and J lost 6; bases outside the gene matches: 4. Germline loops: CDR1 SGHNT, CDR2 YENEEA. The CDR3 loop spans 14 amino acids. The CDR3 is CASSFGREAGELFF. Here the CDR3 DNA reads TGTGCCAGCAGCTTTGGGAGGGAAGCCGGGGAGCTGTTTTTT. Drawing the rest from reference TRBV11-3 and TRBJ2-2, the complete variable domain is EAGVVQSPRYKIIEKKQPVAFWCNPISGHNTLYWYLQNLGQGPELLIRYENEEAVDDSQLPKDRFSAERLKGVDSTLKIQPAELGDSAVYLCASSFGREAGELFFGEGSRLTVL.

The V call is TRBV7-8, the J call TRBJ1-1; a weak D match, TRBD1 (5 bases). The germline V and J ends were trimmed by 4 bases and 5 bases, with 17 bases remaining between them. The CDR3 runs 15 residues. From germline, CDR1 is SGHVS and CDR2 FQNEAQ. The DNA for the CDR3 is TGTGCCAGCAGCTCGACAGATTCGGTCGTTACTGAAGCTTTCTTT. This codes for CASSSTDSVVTEAFF.

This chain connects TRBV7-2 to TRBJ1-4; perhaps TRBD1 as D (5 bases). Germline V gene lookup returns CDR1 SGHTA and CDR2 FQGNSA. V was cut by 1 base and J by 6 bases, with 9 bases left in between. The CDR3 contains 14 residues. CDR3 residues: CASSLEGRDEKLFF. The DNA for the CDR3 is TGTGCCAGCAGCTTAGAGGGGAGGGATGAAAAACTGTTTTTT.

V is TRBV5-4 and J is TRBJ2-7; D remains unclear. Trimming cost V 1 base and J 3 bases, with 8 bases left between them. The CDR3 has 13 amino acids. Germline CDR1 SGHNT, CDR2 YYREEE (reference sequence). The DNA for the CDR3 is TGTGCCAGCAGCTTGAGTCAGAACTACGAGCAGTACTTC. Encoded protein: CASSLSQNYEQYF.

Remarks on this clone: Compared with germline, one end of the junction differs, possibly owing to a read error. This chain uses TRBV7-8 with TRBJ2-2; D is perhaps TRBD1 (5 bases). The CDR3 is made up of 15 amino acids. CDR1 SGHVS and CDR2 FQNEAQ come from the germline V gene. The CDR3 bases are TGTGCCAGCACCTTACTAACAGGGAACACCGGGGAGCTGTTTTTT. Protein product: CASTLLTGNTGELFF.

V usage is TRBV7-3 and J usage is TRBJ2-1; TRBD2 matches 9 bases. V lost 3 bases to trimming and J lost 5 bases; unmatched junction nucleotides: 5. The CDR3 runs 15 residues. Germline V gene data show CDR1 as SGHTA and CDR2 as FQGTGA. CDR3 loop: CASSLGGGADNEQFF. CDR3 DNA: TGTGCCAGCAGCTTGGGCGGGGGGGCCGACAATGAGCAGTTCTTC.

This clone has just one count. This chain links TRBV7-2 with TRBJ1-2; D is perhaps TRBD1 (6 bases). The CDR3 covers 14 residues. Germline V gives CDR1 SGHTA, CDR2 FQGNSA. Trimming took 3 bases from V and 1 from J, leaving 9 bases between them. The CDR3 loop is CASSLKGVNYGYTF. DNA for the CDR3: TGTGCCAGCAGCTTGAAGGGGGTTAACTATGGCTACACCTTC.